This T cell receptor beta chain was found in a study of regulatory T cells in long-lasting Graves disease. General study findings and limits: Analysis covered peripheral blood alone, not thyroid tissue. The study found persistent patients shared more public clonotypes (roughly 2,600) than new patients (approximately 870). Persistent disease showed a preference for TRBV28, TRBJ1-2 and TRBJ2-5.

Time point meaning: persistent/refractory GD, antithyroid drugs over 5 years with positive TRAb. Following extraction of RNA from PBMCs, that RNA was used to make the TCR library. Each of the patients was recruited from an endocrinology department situated in Xi'an, China. Library construction for TCR beta used iRepertoire HTBI primers and Arm-PCR of CDR3 regions. TCRdb reprocessed the multiplex PCR reads via MiXCR and lists one record per CDR3 protein. The table includes about 310,000 distinct CDR3 sequences, around a fifth detected once. Germline V CDR1 and CDR2: SNHLY, FYNNEI. V lost 5 bases and J 4 bases, leaving 14 bases between the germline ends. CDR3 length: 14 residues. This clonotype was detected ten times or more. Its antigen remains unknown.

The receptor's source is a female donor with Graves disease. This chain uses TRBV2 with TRBJ1-2; D is ambiguous. The input for sequencing was peripheral blood mononuclear cells (PBMCs), taken when the disease was refractory, from a patient treated with antithyroid drugs. As DNA, the CDR3 is TGTGCCAGCAGTTCCGTCCCTCGCGGCTATGGCTACACCTTC. Encoded protein: CASSSVPRGYGYTF.